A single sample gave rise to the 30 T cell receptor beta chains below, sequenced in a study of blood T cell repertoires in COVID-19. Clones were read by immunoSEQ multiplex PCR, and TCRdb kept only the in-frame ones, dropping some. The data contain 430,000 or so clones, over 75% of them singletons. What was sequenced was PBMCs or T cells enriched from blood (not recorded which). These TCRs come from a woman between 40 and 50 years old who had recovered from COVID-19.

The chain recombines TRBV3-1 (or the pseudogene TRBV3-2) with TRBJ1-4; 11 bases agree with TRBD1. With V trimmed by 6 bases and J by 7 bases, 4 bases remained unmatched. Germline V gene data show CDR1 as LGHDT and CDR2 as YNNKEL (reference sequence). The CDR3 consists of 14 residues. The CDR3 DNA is TGTGCCAGCAGGTTCGGGACAGGGGGTGAAAAACTGTTTTTT. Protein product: CASRFGTGGEKLFF.

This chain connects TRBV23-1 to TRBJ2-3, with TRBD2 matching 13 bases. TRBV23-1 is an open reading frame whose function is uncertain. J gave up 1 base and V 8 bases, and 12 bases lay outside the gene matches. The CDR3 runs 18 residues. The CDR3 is CASGPGTSGKGGTDTQYF. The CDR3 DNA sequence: TGCGCCAGCGGGCCCGGGACTAGCGGGAAGGGAGGCACAGATACGCAGTATTTT.

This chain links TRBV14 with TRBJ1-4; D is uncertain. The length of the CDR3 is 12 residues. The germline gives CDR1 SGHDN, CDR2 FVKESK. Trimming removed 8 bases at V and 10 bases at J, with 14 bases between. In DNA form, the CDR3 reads TGTGCCAGCGAACAGTCTCGGGGAAAACTGTTTTTT. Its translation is CASEQSRGKLFF.

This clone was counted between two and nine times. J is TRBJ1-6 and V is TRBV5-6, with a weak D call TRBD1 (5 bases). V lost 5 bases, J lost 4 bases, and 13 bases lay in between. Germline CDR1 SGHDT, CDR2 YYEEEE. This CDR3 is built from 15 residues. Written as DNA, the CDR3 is TGTGCCAGCAGGAGCAGGGCCTCATATAATTCACCCCTCCACTTT. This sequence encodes CASRSRASYNSPLHF.

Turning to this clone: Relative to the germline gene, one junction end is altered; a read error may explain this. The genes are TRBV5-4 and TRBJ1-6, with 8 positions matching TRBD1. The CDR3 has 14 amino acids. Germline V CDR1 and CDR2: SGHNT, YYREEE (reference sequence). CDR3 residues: CASSSRTGNSPFHF. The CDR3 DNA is TGTGCCAGCAGCTCCCGGACAGGGAATTCACCCTTCCACTTT.

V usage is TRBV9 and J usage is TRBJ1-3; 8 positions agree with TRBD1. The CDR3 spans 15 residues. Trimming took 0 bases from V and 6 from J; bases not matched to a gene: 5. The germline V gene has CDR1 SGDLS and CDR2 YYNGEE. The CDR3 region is CASSVEAGGLNTIYF. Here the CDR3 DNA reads TGTGCCAGCAGCGTAGAAGCAGGGGGCTTAAACACCATATATTTT.

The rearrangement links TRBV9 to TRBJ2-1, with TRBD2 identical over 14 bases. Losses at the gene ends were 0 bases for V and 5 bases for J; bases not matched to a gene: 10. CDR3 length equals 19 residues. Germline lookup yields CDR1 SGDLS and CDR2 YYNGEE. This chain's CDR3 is CASSVDGTSGRKANNEQFF. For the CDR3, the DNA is TGTGCCAGCAGCGTAGATGGGACTAGCGGGAGAAAGGCCAACAATGAGCAGTTCTTC.

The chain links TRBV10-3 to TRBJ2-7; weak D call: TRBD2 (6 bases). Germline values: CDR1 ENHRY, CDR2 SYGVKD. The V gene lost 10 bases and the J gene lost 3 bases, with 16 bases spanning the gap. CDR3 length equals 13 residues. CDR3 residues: CATIGTDVYEQYF. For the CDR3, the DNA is TGTGCCACCATCGGGACTGACGTCTACGAGCAGTACTTC.

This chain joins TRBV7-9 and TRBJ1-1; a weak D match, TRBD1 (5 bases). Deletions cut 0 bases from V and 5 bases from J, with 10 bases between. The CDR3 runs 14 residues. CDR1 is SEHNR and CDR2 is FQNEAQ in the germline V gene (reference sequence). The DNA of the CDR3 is TGTGCCAGCAGCTTAGCGTGGGGGGAAACTGAAGCTTTCTTT. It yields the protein CASSLAWGETEAFF.

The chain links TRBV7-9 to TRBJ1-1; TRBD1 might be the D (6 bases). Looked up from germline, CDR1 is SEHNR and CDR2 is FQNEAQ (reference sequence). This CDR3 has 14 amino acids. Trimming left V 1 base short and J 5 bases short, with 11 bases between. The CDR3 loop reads CASSLGGQETEAFF. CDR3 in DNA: TGTGCCAGCAGCTTAGGGGGGCAGGAGACTGAAGCTTTCTTT. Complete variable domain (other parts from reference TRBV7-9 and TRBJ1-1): DTGVSQNPRHKITKRGQNVTFRCDPISEHNRLYWYRQTLGQGPEFLTYFQNEAQLEKSRLLSDRFSAERPKGSFSTLEIQRTEQGDSAMYLCASSLGGQETEAFFGQGTRLTVV.

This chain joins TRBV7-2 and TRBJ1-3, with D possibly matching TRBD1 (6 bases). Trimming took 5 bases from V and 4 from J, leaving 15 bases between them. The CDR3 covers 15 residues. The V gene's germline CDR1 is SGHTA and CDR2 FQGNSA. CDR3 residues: CASSVQGSWGNTIYF. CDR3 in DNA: TGTGCCAGCAGCGTACAGGGTAGCTGGGGAAACACCATATATTTT.

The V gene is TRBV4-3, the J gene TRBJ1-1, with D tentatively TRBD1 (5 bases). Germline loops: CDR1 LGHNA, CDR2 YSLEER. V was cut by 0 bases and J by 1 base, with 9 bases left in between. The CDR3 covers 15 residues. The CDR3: CASSQEGQENTEAFF. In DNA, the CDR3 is TGCGCCAGCAGCCAAGAGGGGCAGGAGAACACTGAAGCTTTCTTT.

CDR3 nucleotides: TGCGCCAGCAGTGAGTCCAACAGCCCTAACTATGGCTACACCTTC. This gives the protein CASSESNSPNYGYTF. The chain uses TRBV10-1 and TRBJ1-2; D remains ambiguous. CDR3 size: 15 residues. Trimming took 0 bases from V and 0 from J, leaving 8 bases between them. Germline V gene sequence: CDR1 WNHNN, CDR2 SYGVQD (reference sequence).

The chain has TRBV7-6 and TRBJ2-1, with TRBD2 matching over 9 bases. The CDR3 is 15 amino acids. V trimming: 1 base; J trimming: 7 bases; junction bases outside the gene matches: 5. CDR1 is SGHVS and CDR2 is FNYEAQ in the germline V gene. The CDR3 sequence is CASSLGGSGGNEQFF. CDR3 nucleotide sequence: TGTGCCAGCAGCTTAGGCGGGAGCGGGGGGAATGAGCAGTTCTTC.

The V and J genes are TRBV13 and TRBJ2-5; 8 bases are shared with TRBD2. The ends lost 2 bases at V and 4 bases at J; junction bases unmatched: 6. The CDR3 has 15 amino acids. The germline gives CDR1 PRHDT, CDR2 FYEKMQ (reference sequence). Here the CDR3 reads CASSLFREGRETQYF. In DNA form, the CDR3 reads TGTGCCAGCAGCTTATTCCGGGAGGGCCGAGAGACCCAGTACTTC.

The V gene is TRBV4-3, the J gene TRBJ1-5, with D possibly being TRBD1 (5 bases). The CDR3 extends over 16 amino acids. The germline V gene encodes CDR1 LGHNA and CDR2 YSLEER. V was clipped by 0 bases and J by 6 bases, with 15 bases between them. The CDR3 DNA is TGCGCCAGCAGCCAAGATCGGGGGACCCCCGGTCAGCCCCAGCATTTT. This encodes CASSQDRGTPGQPQHF.

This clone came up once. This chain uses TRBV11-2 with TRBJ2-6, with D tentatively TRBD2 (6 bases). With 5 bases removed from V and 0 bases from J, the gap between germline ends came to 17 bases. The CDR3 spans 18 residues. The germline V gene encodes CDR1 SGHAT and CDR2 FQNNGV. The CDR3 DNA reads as TGTGCCAGCAGCCCACGGGAGTTCTTCCCCTCTGGGGCCAACGTCCTGACTTTC. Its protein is CASSPREFFPSGANVLTF.

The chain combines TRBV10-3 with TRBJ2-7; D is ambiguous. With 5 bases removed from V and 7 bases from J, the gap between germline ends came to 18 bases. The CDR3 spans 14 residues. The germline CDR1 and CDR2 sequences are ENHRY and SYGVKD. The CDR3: CAISPGPSVGEQYF. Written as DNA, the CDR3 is TGTGCCATCAGTCCGGGTCCATCGGTAGGAGAGCAGTACTTC.

The CDR3 coding sequence is TGTGCCAGCAGCTTATTCGGGACTAGCACAGATACGCAGTATTTT. Residues: CASSLFGTSTDTQYF. The chain is built from TRBV11-3 and TRBJ2-3; perhaps TRBD2 as D (6 bases). This CDR3 contains 15 residues. V was cut by 2 bases and J by 0 bases, with 9 bases left in between. Germline V CDR1 and CDR2: SGHNT, YENEEA.

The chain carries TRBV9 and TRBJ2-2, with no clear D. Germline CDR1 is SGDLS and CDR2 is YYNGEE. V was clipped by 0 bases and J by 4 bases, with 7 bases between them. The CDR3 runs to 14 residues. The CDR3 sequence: CASSVVSTTGELFF. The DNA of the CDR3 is TGTGCCAGCAGCGTAGTCTCTACCACCGGGGAGCTGTTTTTT.

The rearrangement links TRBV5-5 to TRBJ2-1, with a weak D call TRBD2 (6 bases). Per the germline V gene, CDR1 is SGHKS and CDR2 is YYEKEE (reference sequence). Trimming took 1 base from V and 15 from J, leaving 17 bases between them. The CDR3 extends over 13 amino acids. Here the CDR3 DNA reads TGTGCCAGCAGCTTGTCAGGACTACAAATTGGGTTCTTC. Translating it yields CASSLSGLQIGFF.

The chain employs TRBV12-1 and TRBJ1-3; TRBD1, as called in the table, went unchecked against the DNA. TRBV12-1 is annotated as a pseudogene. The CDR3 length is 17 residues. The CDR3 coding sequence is TGTGCCAGCGGGGCCCTTACACTATATCACTCTGGAAACACCATATATTTT. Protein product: CASGALTLYHSGNTIYF.

The CDR3 DNA sequence: TGTGCCAGCAGCTTAGGGGGGACTAGAGTAGGTCGAGCTTACAATGAGCAGTTCTTC. Protein sequence: CASSLGGTRVGRAYNEQFF. This chain joins TRBV7-2 and TRBJ2-1, with 8 positions matching TRBD2. V lost 1 base and J lost 4; bases outside the gene matches: 15. The germline CDR1 and CDR2 sequences are SGHTA and FQGNSA. CDR3 length equals 19 residues.

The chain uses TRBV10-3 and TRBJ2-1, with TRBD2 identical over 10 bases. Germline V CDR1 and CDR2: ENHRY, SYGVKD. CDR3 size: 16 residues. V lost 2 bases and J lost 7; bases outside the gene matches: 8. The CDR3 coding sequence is TGTGCCATCAGTGAGGATCTAGCGGGAGTGAGGAATGAGCAGTTCTTC. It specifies CAISEDLAGVRNEQFF.

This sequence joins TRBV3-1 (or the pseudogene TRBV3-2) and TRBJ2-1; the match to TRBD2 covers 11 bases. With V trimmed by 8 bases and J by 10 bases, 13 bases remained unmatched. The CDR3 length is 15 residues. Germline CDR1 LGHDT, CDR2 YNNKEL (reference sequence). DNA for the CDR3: TGTGCCAGCGGTCACACTAGCGGGAGCCTGGCGGAGCAGTTCTTC. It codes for CASGHTSGSLAEQFF.

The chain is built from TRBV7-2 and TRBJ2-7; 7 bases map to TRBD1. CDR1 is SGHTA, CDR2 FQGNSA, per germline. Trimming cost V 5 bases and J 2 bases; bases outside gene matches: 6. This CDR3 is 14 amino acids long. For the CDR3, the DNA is TGTGCCAGCAGCCTCAACAGGGGACCCTACGAGCAGTACTTC. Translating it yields CASSLNRGPYEQYF.

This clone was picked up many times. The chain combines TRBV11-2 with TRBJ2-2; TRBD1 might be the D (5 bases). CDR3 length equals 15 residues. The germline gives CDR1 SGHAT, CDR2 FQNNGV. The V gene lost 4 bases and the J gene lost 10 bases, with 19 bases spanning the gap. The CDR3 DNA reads TGTGCCAGCAGCTCCCAGGGAATGGGATTTACGGAGCTGTTTTTT. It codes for CASSSQGMGFTELFF.

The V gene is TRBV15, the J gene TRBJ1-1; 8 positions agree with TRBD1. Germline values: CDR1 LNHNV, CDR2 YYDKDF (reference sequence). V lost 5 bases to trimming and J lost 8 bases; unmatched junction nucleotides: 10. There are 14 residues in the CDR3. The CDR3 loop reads CATSSRPRDREAFF. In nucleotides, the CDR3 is TGTGCCACCAGCTCCAGGCCTAGGGACAGGGAAGCTTTCTTT.

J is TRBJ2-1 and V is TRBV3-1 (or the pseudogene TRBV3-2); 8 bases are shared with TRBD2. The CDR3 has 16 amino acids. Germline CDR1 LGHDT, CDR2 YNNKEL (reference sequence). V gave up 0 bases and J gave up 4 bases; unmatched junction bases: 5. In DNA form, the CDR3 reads TGTGCCAGCAGCCAAGAACAACTAGCGGAATACAATGAGCAGTTCTTC. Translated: CASSQEQLAEYNEQFF.

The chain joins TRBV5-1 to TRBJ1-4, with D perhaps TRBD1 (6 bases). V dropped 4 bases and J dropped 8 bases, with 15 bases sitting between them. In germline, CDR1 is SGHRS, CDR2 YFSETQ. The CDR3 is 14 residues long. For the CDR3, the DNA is TGCGCCAGCAGCCCCGCCTCCCAGGGGGAAAAACTGTTTTTT. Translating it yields CASSPASQGEKLFF.